These 13 T cell receptor beta chains were sequenced from one sample in a study of shared clonotypes between healthy human individuals (dated by TCRdb to 2019 to 2021). The protocol used for the library was the immunoSEQ multiplex PCR assay. Not all clones reach the TCRdb copy of this immuneACCESS table, which keeps in-frame sequences only. Checked studies attribute under half of the gap to unresolved V genes and leave the rest unexplained. Present in this sample are some 650,000 clones, around 97% of which were seen just once. The ten top clones hold around 0.058% of the sample. The sample taken for sequencing was naive CD4+ T cells sorted from blood. The intended sense of this specimen's cell subset or site label: CD45RA+ positively selected. All receptors come from a woman aged 25 to 45 in good health.

V is TRBV2 and J is TRBJ2-7; 7 positions match TRBD2. Germline CDR1 SNHLY, CDR2 FYNNEI. The CDR3 contains 13 residues. V lost 9 bases, J lost 4 bases, and 9 bases stayed unmatched. CDR3 amino acids: CARGTTSRYEQYF. DNA of the CDR3: TGTGCCAGGGGGACTACCTCCCGATACGAGCAGTACTTC.

Only one count was recorded for this clone. The rearrangement joins TRBV2 to TRBJ2-2; D not certain. Germline values: CDR1 SNHLY, CDR2 FYNNEI. With 9 bases removed from V and 4 bases from J, the gap between germline ends came to 6 bases. The length of the CDR3 is 11 residues. The CDR3 here is CASETTGELFF. In nucleotides, the CDR3 is TGTGCCAGTGAAACCACCGGGGAGCTGTTTTTT.

This rearrangement joins TRBV19 to TRBJ2-6; unclear D gene. Per germline, CDR1 LNHDA and CDR2 SQIVND (reference sequence). The CDR3 spans 13 residues. V lost 6 bases to trimming and J lost 6 bases, with 9 bases between them. CDR3 sequence: CASRPSVANVLTF. In DNA, the CDR3 is TGTGCCAGTAGGCCCTCCGTGGCCAACGTCCTGACTTTC.

The chain combines TRBV11-2 with TRBJ2-3; maybe TRBD2 (6 bases). Trimming stripped 2 bases from V and 3 bases from J, with 15 bases between. The CDR3 has 16 residues. Germline V gene sequence: CDR1 SGHAT, CDR2 FQNNGV. CDR3 protein: CASSLPEGFLTDTQYF. Here the CDR3 DNA reads TGTGCCAGCAGCTTACCGGAGGGCTTTCTGACAGATACGCAGTATTTT.

The chain uses TRBV2 and TRBJ1-2; TRBD1 matches at 7 bases. The junction had 10 bases not matched to a gene; V was cut back by 6 bases and J by 3 bases. The CDR3 loop spans 15 amino acids. Per germline, CDR1 SNHLY and CDR2 FYNNEI. Here the CDR3 reads CASSKLRDSDYGYTF. CDR3 in DNA: TGTGCCAGCAGCAAACTCCGGGACAGTGACTATGGCTACACCTTC.

V gene TRBV6-5 combines with J gene TRBJ2-7; D is unresolved. Germline V CDR1 and CDR2: MNHEY, SVGAGI. This CDR3 is built from 16 residues. The V gene lost 2 bases and the J gene lost 6 bases, with 20 bases spanning the gap. In DNA, the CDR3 is TGTGCCAGCAGTTACCTCCCTGGCGCGCCCGCACTCGAGCAGTACTTC. Translating gives CASSYLPGAPALEQYF.

CDR3 amino acids: CASSLDMIASGRGINEQFF. CDR3 DNA: TGTGCCAGCAGCCTAGACATGATTGCTAGCGGGAGAGGCATCAATGAGCAGTTCTTC. The chain joins TRBV5-4 to TRBJ2-1; TRBD2 matches 10 bases. Germline trimming cut 4 bases from V and 6 bases from J; bases unmatched to any gene: 19. Germline-derived CDR1 and CDR2 are SGHNT and YYREEE (reference sequence). The CDR3 sequence is 19 residues long.

The chain uses TRBV4-1 and TRBJ2-1; 8 nucleotides agree with TRBD2. The germline gives CDR1 MGHRA, CDR2 YSYEKL. With V trimmed by 4 bases and J by 1 base, 9 bases remained unmatched. CDR3 length equals 17 residues. The CDR3 bases are TGCGCCAGCAGCCTATTTTTCAGCGGGAGATCCTACAATGAGCAGTTCTTC. This encodes CASSLFFSGRSYNEQFF.

This sequence joins TRBV29-1 and TRBJ2-1; TRBD2 matches 9 bases. V lost 7 bases, J lost 6 bases, and 7 bases stayed unmatched. CDR3 length equals 13 residues. Germline V lookup: CDR1 SQVTM, CDR2 ANQGSEA. The CDR3: CSGSGSAVNEQFF. The DNA of the CDR3 is TGCAGCGGTAGCGGGAGCGCGGTCAATGAGCAGTTCTTC.

The rearrangement uses TRBV19 and TRBJ2-2; the match to TRBD2 covers 13 bases. This CDR3 is built from 16 residues. Germline-derived CDR1 and CDR2 are LNHDA and SQIVND (reference sequence). V was clipped by 3 bases and J by 4 bases; unmatched bases: 2. CDR3 sequence reads: CASSMGLAGSTGELFF. The DNA of the CDR3 is TGTGCCAGTAGTATGGGACTAGCGGGGTCCACCGGGGAGCTGTTTTTT.

This clone occurred once. The chain carries TRBV28 and TRBJ2-7; no clear D. This CDR3 is built from 12 residues. The V and J ends lost 6 bases and 2 bases respectively, with 8 bases between them. Per the germline V gene, CDR1 is MDHEN and CDR2 is SYDVKM. DNA of the CDR3: TGTGCCAGCAGCACCCCTGCCTACGAGCAGTACTTC. Translated: CASSTPAYEQYF.

The chain couples TRBV15 to TRBJ1-1, with D possibly matching TRBD1 (5 bases). The germline gives CDR1 LNHNV, CDR2 YYDKDF (reference sequence). This CDR3 has 15 amino acids. Trimming left V 5 bases short and J 0 bases short, with 13 bases between. In DNA form, the CDR3 reads TGTGCCACCAGCCGGACGGGACGGATGAACACTGAAGCTTTCTTT. Protein: CATSRTGRMNTEAFF.

The chain uses TRBV18 and TRBJ2-1; D uncertain. The CDR3 spans 16 residues. Germline V lookup: CDR1 KGHSH, CDR2 LQKENI. The V end lost 3 bases, the J end lost 5 bases, and 17 bases lay between the germline ends. CDR3 bases: TGTGCCAGCTCACCGCCGGGCCACAAGATCGACAATGAGCAGTTCTTC. This encodes CASSPPGHKIDNEQFF.